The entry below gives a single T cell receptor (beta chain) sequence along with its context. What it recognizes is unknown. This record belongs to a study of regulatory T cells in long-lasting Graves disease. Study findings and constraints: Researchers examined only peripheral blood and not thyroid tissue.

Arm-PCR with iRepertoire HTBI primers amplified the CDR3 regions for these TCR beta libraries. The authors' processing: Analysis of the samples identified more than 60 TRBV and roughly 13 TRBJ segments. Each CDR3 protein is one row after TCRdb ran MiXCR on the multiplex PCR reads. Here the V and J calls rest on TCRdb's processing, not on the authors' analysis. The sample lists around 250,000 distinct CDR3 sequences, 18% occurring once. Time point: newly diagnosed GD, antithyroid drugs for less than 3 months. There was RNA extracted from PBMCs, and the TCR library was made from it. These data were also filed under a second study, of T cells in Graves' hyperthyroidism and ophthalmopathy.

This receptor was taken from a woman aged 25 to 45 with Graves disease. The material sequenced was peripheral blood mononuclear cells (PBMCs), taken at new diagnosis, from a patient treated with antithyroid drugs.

Here the CDR3 DNA reads TGTGCCAGCGCTGCTGCACAGGGACACGGGTTCTATGGCTACACCTTC. Translating it yields CASAAAQGHGFYGYTF. This chain connects TRBV2 to TRBJ1-2; tentatively, D is TRBD1 (6 bases). CDR1 is SNHLY and CDR2 is FYNNEI in the germline V gene. This CDR3 comprises 16 residues. V was trimmed by 8 bases and J by 4 bases, leaving 23 bases between them.